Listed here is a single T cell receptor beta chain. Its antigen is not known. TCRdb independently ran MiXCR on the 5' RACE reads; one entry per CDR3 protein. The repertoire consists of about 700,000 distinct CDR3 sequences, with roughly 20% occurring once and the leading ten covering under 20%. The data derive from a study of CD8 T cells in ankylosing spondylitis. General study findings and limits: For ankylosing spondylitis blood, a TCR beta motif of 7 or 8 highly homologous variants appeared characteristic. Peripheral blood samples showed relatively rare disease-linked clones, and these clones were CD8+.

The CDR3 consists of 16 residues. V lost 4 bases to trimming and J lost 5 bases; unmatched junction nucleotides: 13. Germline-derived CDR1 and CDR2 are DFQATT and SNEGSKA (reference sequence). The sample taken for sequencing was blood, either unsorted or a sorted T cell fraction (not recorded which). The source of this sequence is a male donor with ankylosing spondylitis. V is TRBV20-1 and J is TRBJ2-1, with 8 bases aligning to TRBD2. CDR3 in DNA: TGCAGTGCTACCGGCGCCCCGGGACTAGACCACAATGAGCAGTTCTTC. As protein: CSATGAPGLDHNEQFF.